A single sample is the source of the 8 T cell receptor beta chains below, sequenced in a study of cytotoxic CD8 clonotypes in ibrutinib-treated CLL. Measured with immunoSEQ multiplex PCR; TCRdb has only the in-frame clones, and not every one. The repertoire holds about 130,000 clones, with 79% as singletons. Material: PBMCs, obtained after 12 months of ibrutinib treatment. The receptors derive from a human donor with chronic lymphocytic leukemia.

V gene TRBV18 combines with J gene TRBJ2-2; D remains unclear. The CDR3 is made up of 15 amino acids. Per the germline V gene, CDR1 is KGHSH and CDR2 is LQKENI. V lost 4 bases to trimming and J lost 7 bases, with 16 bases between them. The CDR3 DNA is TGTGCCAGCTCACTGGTCCTCCCACGGCTCGGGGAGCTGTTTTTT. Translation: CASSLVLPRLGELFF.

This clone has just one count. This sequence joins TRBV5-6 and TRBJ1-1; D gene uncertain. Germline CDR1 and CDR2: SGHDT and YYEEEE. V was cut by 4 bases and J by 2 bases, with 15 bases left in between. This CDR3 region has 15 residues. CDR3 sequence reads: CASSLVADFNTEAFF. Here the CDR3 DNA reads TGTGCCAGCAGCCTTGTTGCAGACTTTAACACTGAAGCTTTCTTT. The variable domain in full, completed from reference TRBV5-6 and TRBJ1-1, reads DAGVTQSPTHLIKTRGQQVTLRCSPKSGHDTVSWYQQALGQGPQFIFQYYEEEERQRGNFPDRFSGHQFPNYSSELNVNALLLGDSALYLCASSLVADFNTEAFFGQGTRLTVV.

The rearrangement joins TRBV30 to TRBJ2-2; D remains ambiguous. The germline V gene has CDR1 GTSNPN and CDR2 SVGIG (reference sequence). Between the trimmed V and J ends, which lost 5 bases and 5 bases, there was a span of 9 bases. The CDR3 is 12 amino acids. CDR3 sequence (DNA): TGTGCCTGGGGGGATCATACCGGGGAGCTGTTTTTT. Amino acids: CAWGDHTGELFF.

CDR3 DNA: TGTGCCAGCAGCTTAGTAGGCCAGGTCACAGATACGCAGTATTTT. Translated: CASSLVGQVTDTQYF. V gene TRBV7-9 combines with J gene TRBJ2-3; D is undetermined. Germline assignment: CDR1 SEHNR and CDR2 FQNEAQ (reference sequence). Deletions cut 1 base from V and 2 bases from J, with 10 bases between. The CDR3 has 15 residues.

The chain recombines TRBV4-3 with TRBJ2-4; no firm D call. The CDR3 is 17 residues long. Between the trimmed V and J ends, which lost 0 bases and 2 bases, there was a span of 14 bases. Looked up from germline, CDR1 is LGHNA and CDR2 is YSLEER. The CDR3 here is CASSQDYIGPTKNIQYF. CDR3 DNA: TGCGCCAGCAGCCAAGATTATATCGGCCCGACCAAAAACATTCAGTACTTC.

This clone was detected once. The chain carries TRBV7-9 and TRBJ2-5; 9 nucleotides line up with TRBD1. Germline V CDR1 and CDR2: SEHNR, FQNEAQ (reference sequence). The CDR3 contains 15 residues. J lost 4 bases, V lost 1 base, and 4 bases had no gene match. The CDR3: CASSLEGQGLETQYF. The CDR3 DNA reads as TGTGCCAGCAGCTTAGAGGGACAGGGACTAGAGACCCAGTACTTC.

The chain is built from TRBV27 and TRBJ2-2; TRBD2 might be the D (6 bases). CDR1 and CDR2 (germline): MNHEY, SMNVEV (reference sequence). The CDR3 covers 15 residues. Between the trimmed V and J ends, which lost 7 bases and 2 bases, there was a span of 14 bases. The CDR3 loop is CASIQTGGNTGELFF. The CDR3 DNA reads as TGTGCCAGCATACAAACCGGGGGTAACACCGGGGAGCTGTTTTTT.

The J gene is TRBJ2-7, the V gene TRBV30; weak D call: TRBD2 (8 bases). The CDR3 runs 15 residues. The germline gives CDR1 GTSNPN, CDR2 SVGIG (reference sequence). V dropped 1 base and J dropped 0 bases, with 13 bases sitting between them. As DNA, the CDR3 is TGTGCCTGGAGTGCCGGGAGGGACAGCTCCTACGAGCAGTACTTC. Its protein product is CAWSAGRDSSYEQYF. The entire variable domain, with the rest obtained from reference TRBV30 and TRBJ2-7, is as follows: SQTIHQWPATLVQPVGSPLSLECTVEGTSNPNLYWYRQAAGRGLQLLFYSVGIGQISSEVPQNLSASRPQDRQFILSSKKLLLSDSGFYLCAWSAGRDSSYEQYFGPGTRLTVT.